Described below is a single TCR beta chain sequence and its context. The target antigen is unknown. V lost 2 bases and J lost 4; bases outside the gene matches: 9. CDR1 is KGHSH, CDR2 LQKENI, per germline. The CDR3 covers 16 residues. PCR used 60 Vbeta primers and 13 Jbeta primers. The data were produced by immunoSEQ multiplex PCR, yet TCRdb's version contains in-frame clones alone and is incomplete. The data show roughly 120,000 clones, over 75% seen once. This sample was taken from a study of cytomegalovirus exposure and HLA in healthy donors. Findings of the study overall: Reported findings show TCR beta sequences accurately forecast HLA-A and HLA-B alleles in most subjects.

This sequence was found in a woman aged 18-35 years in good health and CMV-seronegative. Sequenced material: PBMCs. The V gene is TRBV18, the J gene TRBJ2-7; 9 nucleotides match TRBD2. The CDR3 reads CASSPRASGTKYEQYF. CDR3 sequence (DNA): TGTGCCAGCTCACCAAGGGCTAGCGGGACGAAATACGAGCAGTACTTC.